Described below is a single T cell receptor (beta chain) sequence and its context. The junction and the germline gene differ at one end; a read error may be behind it. This record belongs to a study of T cell responses to AZD1222 COVID-19 vaccine. Clones were sequenced by immunoSEQ multiplex PCR, and TCRdb holds only the in-frame ones, with some missing. The data contain around 120,000 clones, 90% to 95% of them singletons. Germline V gene sequence: CDR1 LGHDT, CDR2 YNNKEL (reference sequence). This CDR3 contains 11 residues. This receptor was obtained from an adult who received the AZD1222 COVID-19 vaccine. The chain has TRBV3-1 (or the pseudogene TRBV3-2) and TRBJ2-1; the match to TRBD2 covers 11 bases. The sample consisted of peripheral blood, taken 28 days after the second AZD1222 dose. The CDR3 spells CASSLLAGVVF. The CDR3 DNA reads TGTGCCAGCAGCTTACTAGCGGGAGTAGTCTTC.